Below are 24 T cell receptor beta chains sequenced from a single sample in a study of CD8 T cells in ankylosing spondylitis. MiXCR, applied by TCRdb to the 5' RACE reads, yields one record per CDR3 protein. The data contain 50,000 to 70,000 distinct CDR3 sequences, around 6.5% of them singletons. Sequences were obtained from synovial fluid, either unsorted or a sorted T cell fraction (not recorded which). The receptors come from a male donor with ankylosing spondylitis.

The J gene is TRBJ2-5, the V gene TRBV18; D unresolved. Per germline, CDR1 KGHSH and CDR2 LQKENI. Trimming stripped 1 base from V and 5 bases from J, with 11 bases between. The CDR3 has 14 amino acids. The CDR3 spells CASSPRMLGETQYF. The CDR3 coding sequence is TGTGCCAGCTCACCACGTATGTTAGGCGAGACCCAGTACTTC.

Ten or more counts support this clonotype. The chain recombines TRBV10-3 with TRBJ1-6, with D uncertain. This CDR3 has 12 amino acids. Germline loops: CDR1 ENHRY, CDR2 SYGVKD. V was trimmed by 3 bases and J by 11 bases, leaving 8 bases between them. The CDR3 DNA reads TGTGCCATCAGTGAAGAGGTACCACCCCTCCACTTT. Protein sequence: CAISEEVPPLHF.

Ten or more counts support this clonotype. V gene TRBV28 combines with J gene TRBJ2-7; TRBD1 is a possible D gene (6 bases). Per the germline V gene, CDR1 is MDHEN and CDR2 is SYDVKM. V was cut by 7 bases and J by 3 bases, with 25 bases left in between. CDR3 size: 17 residues. The CDR3 loop reads CASTPGDRSVTNYEQYF. The DNA for the CDR3 is TGTGCCAGCACCCCGGGTGACAGGTCCGTGACCAACTACGAGCAGTACTTC.

A few counts support this clonotype. J is TRBJ1-5 and V is TRBV15; maybe TRBD1 (5 bases). Germline CDR1 LNHNV, CDR2 YYDKDF (reference sequence). The CDR3 has 14 amino acids. V gave up 8 bases and J gave up 5 bases, with 16 bases separating them. The CDR3 reads CATDLRDGYQPQHF. In DNA form, the CDR3 reads TGTGCCACCGATTTGAGGGACGGTTATCAGCCCCAGCATTTT.

The table lists this clonotype with many counts. This sequence joins TRBV7-6 and TRBJ2-1, with 11 bases that match TRBD1. V lost 5 bases, J lost 7 bases, and 10 bases stayed unmatched. There are 16 residues in the CDR3. From germline, CDR1 is SGHVS and CDR2 FNYEAQ. Written as DNA, the CDR3 is TGTGCCAGCAGCCCAGTTGTGGACAGGGGGCTAAATGAGCAGTTCTTC. Its protein is CASSPVVDRGLNEQFF.

The chain couples TRBV7-8 to TRBJ1-2; TRBD1 might be the D (5 bases). Per the germline V gene, CDR1 is SGHVS and CDR2 is FQNEAQ. CDR3 length equals 13 residues. Trimming left V 4 bases short and J 4 bases short, with 10 bases between. The CDR3 DNA follows: TGTGCCAGCAGCTCAGGGTCCGTCTATGGCTACACCTTC. Protein sequence: CASSSGSVYGYTF.

This clonotype was counted ten times or more. The V gene is TRBV3-1, the J gene TRBJ1-1; no reliable D call. The CDR3 is 14 amino acids. Germline V gene data show CDR1 as LGHDT and CDR2 as YNNKEL (reference sequence). V was trimmed by 0 bases and J by 4 bases, leaving 9 bases between them. The CDR3 here is CASSQDGAATEAFF. In DNA, the CDR3 is TGTGCCAGCAGCCAAGACGGCGCTGCCACTGAAGCTTTCTTT.

This clonotype was seen more than once but under ten times. The rearrangement uses TRBV6-1 and TRBJ1-5; weak D call: TRBD1 (5 bases). V lost 6 bases, J lost 7 bases, and 16 bases lay in between. In germline, CDR1 is MNHNS, CDR2 SASEGT. The CDR3 is made up of 14 amino acids. CDR3 sequence: CASRPTGPKQPQHF. The CDR3 DNA follows: TGTGCCAGCAGACCTACAGGTCCGAAGCAGCCCCAGCATTTT.

This clonotype was counted many times. One end of the junction fails to match germline, which may point to a read error. The chain joins TRBV18 to TRBJ2-3; TRBD1 aligns across 7 bases. Germline CDR1 reads KGHSH; CDR2 reads LQKENI. The CDR3 totals 13 residues. This CDR3 reads CASSPDRPETQYF. In nucleotides, the CDR3 is TGTGCCAGCTCACCGGACAGGCCAGAGACGCAGTATTTT.

The V gene is TRBV4-1, the J gene TRBJ2-1; 9 bases are shared with TRBD2. After removal of 0 bases from V and 12 bases from J, the junction contained 9 bases not matched to a gene. In germline, CDR1 is MGHRA, CDR2 YSYEKL. This CDR3 spans 15 amino acids. CDR3 sequence: CASSQDWWREGGQFF. The CDR3 nucleotides read TGCGCCAGCAGCCAAGATTGGTGGCGGGAGGGTGGGCAGTTCTTC.

The sample holds a few counts of this clonotype. The genes are TRBV19 and TRBJ2-1; D tentatively fits TRBD1 or TRBD2 (5 bases each). Per germline, CDR1 LNHDA and CDR2 SQIVND (reference sequence). Trimming pared 5 bases from V and 2 bases from J, leaving 13 bases between. This CDR3 region has 15 residues. CDR3 nucleotides: TGTGCCAGTAGTCCCCGGCTGGGGGCCTACAATGAGCAGTTCTTC. As protein: CASSPRLGAYNEQFF.

The chain links TRBV7-9 to TRBJ2-7; D may be TRBD1 or TRBD2 (6 bases each). Deletions cut 0 bases from V and 4 bases from J, with 13 bases between. CDR3 length equals 15 residues. The germline gives CDR1 SEHNR, CDR2 FQNEAQ (reference sequence). The CDR3, as DNA: TGTGCCAGCAGCTTAGCAGCTGGGGGGCTATACGAGCAGTACTTC. Translation gives CASSLAAGGLYEQYF. Together with reference TRBV7-9 and TRBJ2-7, the CDR3 gives the full variable domain: DTGVSQNPRHKITKRGQNVTFRCDPISEHNRLYWYRQTLGQGPEFLTYFQNEAQLEKSRLLSDRFSAERPKGSFSTLEIQRTEQGDSAMYLCASSLAAGGLYEQYFGPGTRLTVT.

There are many counts of this clonotype. The chain links TRBV12-3 or TRBV12-4 to TRBJ2-5, with D perhaps TRBD2 (6 bases). This CDR3 spans 14 amino acids. Between the trimmed V and J ends, which lost 5 bases and 7 bases, there was a span of 17 bases. The CDR3 DNA is TGTGCCAGCAGTCCCCTCGGGACTCCAGGGACCCAGTACTTC. This sequence encodes CASSPLGTPGTQYF.

This clonotype was seen a handful of times. The chain uses TRBV28 and TRBJ1-5; possible D gene TRBD1, 5 bases. V lost 4 bases, J lost 5 bases, and 6 bases lay in between. Germline lookup yields CDR1 MDHEN and CDR2 SYDVKM. This CDR3 has 12 amino acids. The CDR3 bases are TGTGCCAGCAGTTCGGGACATCAGCCCCAGCATTTT. It yields the protein CASSSGHQPQHF.

Details on this clonotype: This clone may be a read error of a much larger clone one base away. The CDR3 spells CASSLGVGLSQPQHF. CDR3 nucleotide sequence: TGCGCCAGCAGCTTGGGGGTAGGCCTCTCTCAGCCCCAGCATTTT. The V call is TRBV5-1, the J call TRBJ1-5; D is uncertain. CDR1 and CDR2 (germline): SGHRS, YFSETQ. V was shortened by 0 bases and J by 6 bases, with 13 bases between the two germline ends. The CDR3 is made up of 15 amino acids.

This clonotype was picked up many times. This chain links TRBV4-1 with TRBJ2-5; tentatively, D is TRBD2 (6 bases). Germline V lookup: CDR1 MGHRA, CDR2 YSYEKL. The CDR3 totals 13 residues. V lost 4 bases, J lost 4 bases, and 10 bases lay in between. The CDR3 here is CASSRGGRETQYF. The CDR3 nucleotides are TGCGCCAGCAGCCGGGGAGGTCGAGAGACCCAGTACTTC.

This clonotype was recorded many times. This chain's CDR3 is CASSSGTDQETQYF. The CDR3 DNA sequence: TGCGCCAGCAGCTCAGGGACCGACCAAGAGACCCAGTACTTC. The rearrangement joins TRBV5-1 to TRBJ2-5; D could derive from TRBD1 or TRBD2 (5 bases each). The germline V and J ends were trimmed by 3 bases and 0 bases, with 9 bases remaining between them. This CDR3 spans 14 amino acids. Germline V CDR1 and CDR2: SGHRS, YFSETQ.

This clonotype was observed at least ten times. This chain uses TRBV11-2 with TRBJ2-1; the match to TRBD2 covers 12 bases. The J segment lost 4 bases and the V segment lost 5 bases, leaving 15 bases of the junction unmatched. The CDR3 is 19 residues long. Germline V gene lookup returns CDR1 SGHAT and CDR2 FQNNGV. DNA of the CDR3: TGTGCCAGCAGCCCAGGGGTCCTAGCGGGAGGGAAATTATACAATGAGCAGTTCTTC. Its translation is CASSPGVLAGGKLYNEQFF.

V usage is TRBV27 and J usage is TRBJ2-5; 7 nucleotides match TRBD2. There are 16 residues in the CDR3. Germline CDR1 reads MNHEY; CDR2 reads SMNVEV (reference sequence). Trimming at V came to 3 bases and at J to 0 bases, leaving 7 bases not matched to a gene. For the CDR3, the DNA is TGTGCCAGCAGTTTGACGGGGGAGGGGTACCAAGAGACCCAGTACTTC. This translates into CASSLTGEGYQETQYF.

This clonotype was counted ten times or more. The rearrangement joins TRBV12-3 or TRBV12-4 to TRBJ1-5, with D possibly matching TRBD1 (6 bases). The CDR3 consists of 15 residues. Deletions cut 2 bases from V and 6 bases from J, with 14 bases between. CDR3 sequence reads: CASSLRKGGGQPQHF. CDR3 nucleotides: TGTGCCAGCAGTTTACGAAAAGGGGGAGGTCAGCCCCAGCATTTT.

This clonotype appeared many times. The rearrangement joins TRBV18 to TRBJ1-1; D uncertain. Trimming took 2 bases from V and 9 from J, leaving 10 bases between them. Germline V lookup: CDR1 KGHSH, CDR2 LQKENI. This CDR3 region has 12 residues. DNA of the CDR3: TGTGCCAGCTCACCAAACGGGTATAAAGCTTTCTTT. Encoded protein: CASSPNGYKAFF.

The chain uses TRBV7-6 and TRBJ2-5, with D maybe TRBD1 (6 bases). The V end lost 5 bases, the J end lost 5 bases, and 12 bases lay between the germline ends. In germline, CDR1 is SGHVS, CDR2 FNYEAQ. The CDR3 spans 13 residues. The chain's CDR3 is CASSQGIWETQYF. The CDR3 region has the DNA TGTGCCAGCAGCCAGGGGATTTGGGAGACCCAGTACTTC.

A few counts support this clonotype. The chain combines TRBV5-8 with TRBJ2-1; D remains unclear. The V gene lost 4 bases and the J gene lost 9 bases, with 14 bases spanning the gap. Germline CDR1 is SGHTS and CDR2 is YDEGEE. This CDR3 is 13 amino acids long. The CDR3 sequence: CASSGSGRVEQFF. CDR3 nucleotides: TGTGCCAGCAGCGGGTCCGGGCGCGTTGAGCAGTTCTTC.

This clonotype was detected many times. J is TRBJ2-7 and V is TRBV11-3; 9 bases fit TRBD2. This CDR3 spans 15 amino acids. Germline assignment: CDR1 SGHNT and CDR2 YENEEA. V trimming: 1 base; J trimming: 3 bases; junction bases outside the gene matches: 4. DNA for the CDR3: TGTGCCAGCAGCTTAGGGGGTAGCGGGAGCTACGAGCAGTACTTC. This translates into CASSLGGSGSYEQYF.